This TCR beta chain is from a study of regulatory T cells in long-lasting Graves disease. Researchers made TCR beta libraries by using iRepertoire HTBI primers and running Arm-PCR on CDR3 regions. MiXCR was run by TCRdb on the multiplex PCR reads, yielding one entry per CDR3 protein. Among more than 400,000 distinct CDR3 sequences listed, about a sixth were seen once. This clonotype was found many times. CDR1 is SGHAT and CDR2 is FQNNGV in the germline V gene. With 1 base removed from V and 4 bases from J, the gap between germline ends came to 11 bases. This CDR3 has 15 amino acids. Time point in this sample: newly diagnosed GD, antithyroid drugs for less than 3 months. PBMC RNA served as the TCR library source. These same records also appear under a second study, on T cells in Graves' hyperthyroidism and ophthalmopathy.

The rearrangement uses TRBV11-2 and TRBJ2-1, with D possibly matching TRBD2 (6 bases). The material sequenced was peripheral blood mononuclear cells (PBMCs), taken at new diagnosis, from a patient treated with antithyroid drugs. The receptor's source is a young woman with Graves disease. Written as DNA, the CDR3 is TGTGCCAGCAGCTTAGTTTTAGCGGTGTACAATGAGCAGTTCTTC. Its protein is CASSLVLAVYNEQFF.